This T cell receptor (beta chain) was retrieved from a study of blood T cell repertoires in COVID-19. The CDR3 is 17 amino acids. Germline CDR1 LNHDA, CDR2 SQIVND (reference sequence). V lost 5 bases, J lost 3 bases, and 19 bases lay in between. The table came from immunoSEQ multiplex PCR; TCRdb's copy has only in-frame clones and leaves some out. The table shows approximately 160,000 clones, with 86% occurring only once. The sample comprised peripheral blood. This chain uses TRBV19 with TRBJ1-4; no firm D call. The sequence came from a man between 45 and 60 years old with active or convalescent COVID-19. The CDR3: CASSSIGTAWPNEKLFF. The CDR3 DNA follows: TGTGCCAGTAGTTCGATCGGAACAGCATGGCCTAATGAAAAACTGTTTTTT.